This T cell receptor (beta chain) is from a study of T cell responses to AZD1222 COVID-19 vaccine. Concerning this clone itself: Its antigen is as yet unknown.

Measured with immunoSEQ multiplex PCR; TCRdb has only the in-frame clones, and not every one. The sample records fewer than 75,000 clones, 85% being singletons. The CDR3 consists of 12 residues. The germline gives CDR1 LNHDA, CDR2 SQIVND (reference sequence). V was cut by 4 bases and J by 2 bases, with 5 bases left in between. Findings and limits, study-wide: The study found Spike-specific TCR breadth and depth rose after two AZD1222 doses. Most donors were white British and more were female, and clonal diversity was possibly underestimated.

The V call is TRBV19, the J call TRBJ1-2; D unclear. This material consisted of peripheral blood, taken on day 0 of AZD1222 vaccination. This clonotype was obtained from an adult in good health. The CDR3 region has the DNA TGTGCCAGTAGTAGGCCGAACTATGGCTACACCTTC. It is translated as CASSRPNYGYTF.